The 7 T cell receptor beta chains listed next were all sequenced from one sample in a study of CD8 T cells in ankylosing spondylitis. Study-wide results and limits: In ankylosing spondylitis blood, a motif of eight highly homologous TCR beta variants appeared characteristic.

TCRdb fed the 5' RACE reads into MiXCR, producing one record per CDR3 protein. In the table there are about 540,000 distinct CDR3 sequences, approximately 12% of which are singletons. Their cognate antigens are unknown. Specimen: blood, either unsorted or a sorted T cell fraction (not recorded which). The receptors were gathered from a male donor with ankylosing spondylitis.

This clonotype was counted many times. V is TRBV24-1 and J is TRBJ2-5, with a tentative D call TRBD1 (6 bases). Germline V CDR1 and CDR2: KGHDR, SFDVKD. CDR3 length: 14 residues. With 5 bases removed from V and 3 bases from J, the gap between germline ends came to 12 bases. CDR3 in DNA: TGTGCCACCAGTGCTTACAGGGCGGAAGAGACCCAGTACTTC. Protein sequence: CATSAYRAEETQYF.

The rearrangement links TRBV30 to TRBJ1-5; D is unresolved. The CDR3 sequence is 13 residues long. Trimming removed 8 bases from V and 0 bases from J, with 11 bases in between. Germline V gene data show CDR1 as GTSNPN and CDR2 as SVGIG (reference sequence). The CDR3 DNA reads as TGTGCCGGCAGAAAGAATAGCAATCAGCCCCAGCATTTT. Amino acids: CAGRKNSNQPQHF.

This clonotype appeared a few times. The chain employs TRBV9 and TRBJ1-3; 9 bases match TRBD1. The CDR3 is made up of 14 amino acids. Losses at the gene ends were 4 bases for V and 8 bases for J; bases not matched to a gene: 7. Germline values: CDR1 SGDLS, CDR2 YYNGEE. For the CDR3, the DNA is TGTGCCAGCAGCCTGGACAGGGGATCAGACACCATATATTTT. This codes for CASSLDRGSDTIYF.

The chain uses TRBV25-1 and TRBJ2-7; TRBD1 matches at 7 bases. Germline lookup yields CDR1 MGHDK and CDR2 SYGVNS. CDR3 length: 14 residues. V was clipped by 3 bases and J by 4 bases; unmatched bases: 6. CDR3 region: CASSDGTVPYEQYF. The CDR3 DNA is TGTGCCAGCAGTGACGGGACAGTCCCTTACGAGCAGTACTTC.

This chain uses TRBV5-1 with TRBJ2-7; no reliable D call. V was clipped by 3 bases and J by 5 bases, with 9 bases between them. This CDR3 region has 12 residues. Germline CDR1 is SGHRS and CDR2 is YFSETQ. The CDR3 is CASSSDGHEQYF. The DNA of the CDR3 is TGCGCCAGCAGCTCGGACGGGCACGAGCAGTACTTC.

In this sample, this clonotype turned up a few times. The rearrangement joins TRBV29-1 to TRBJ2-1; no clear D. The CDR3 runs 12 residues. V was clipped by 3 bases and J by 5 bases, with 8 bases between them. Germline V gene data show CDR1 as SQVTM and CDR2 as ANQGSEA. In DNA, the CDR3 is TGCAGCGTTGACCGACAACACAATGAGCAGTTCTTC. Protein product: CSVDRQHNEQFF.

The V call is TRBV7-2, the J call TRBJ2-2, with 9 positions matching TRBD2. The CDR3 runs 15 residues. The J segment lost 8 bases and the V segment lost 7 bases, leaving 11 bases of the junction unmatched. The V gene's germline CDR1 is SGHTA and CDR2 FQGNSA. The CDR3 here is CASTTWASGNGELFF. The CDR3 DNA follows: TGTGCCAGCACCACGTGGGCTAGCGGGAATGGGGAGCTGTTTTTT.